These T cell receptor beta chains were read from a single sample in a study of blood T cell dynamics during melanoma immunotherapy. The assay was immunoSEQ multiplex PCR, and TCRdb's table has in-frame clones only and misses some. Seen here are over a thousand clones, approximately 71% observed once, and the top ten hold 6% to 7.5%. Sequencing was performed on CD8+ T cells from blood, taken from a patient treated with checkpoint blockade. These receptors originate from a human donor with melanoma. Each CDR3 is given with its conserved first and last residue. The order of the fields is clone size, V gene, J gene, D gene, CDR3 protein, CDR3 DNA. D genes are given only for firm matches. Clone size is given for some rows only: seen once, a few or many times, or a class if the clone is expanded.

>NA|TRBV4-3|TRBJ2-7|NA
CASSQDRRTVVEQYF
TGCGCCAGCAGCCAAGATCGCAGGACAGTAGTCGAGCAGTACTTC
>NA|TRBV14|TRBJ2-7|NA
CASSGGLSPVYEQYF
TGTGCCAGCAGCGGGGGACTTAGCCCGGTCTACGAGCAGTACTTC
>NA|TRBV2|TRBJ1-4|NA
CASGLGRTNEKLFF
TGTGCCAGCGGGCTTGGGCGGACTAATGAAAAACTGTTTTTT
>few|TRBV27|TRBJ2-5|TRBD2
CASSAGLAAYQETQYF
TGTGCCAGCAGTGCCGGACTAGCGGCATACCAAGAGACCCAGTACTTC
>NA|TRBV15|TRBJ2-7|NA
CATSSGNYEQYF
TGTGCCACCAGCAGTGGGAACTACGAGCAGTACTTC
>NA|TRBV28|TRBJ2-1|TRBD2
CASSPKIGSGDGRAVNEQFF
TGTGCCAGCAGTCCCAAGATAGGTTCTGGGGACGGGAGGGCCGTCAATGAGCAGTTCTTC
>NA|TRBV27|TRBJ2-1|TRBD2
CASRTRGVAVYNEQFF
TGTGCCAGCAGGACCCGGGGGGTAGCGGTCTACAATGAGCAGTTCTTC
>NA|TRBV7-2|TRBJ2-5|NA
CASSPGASLETQYF
TGTGCCAGCAGCCCGGGTGCTAGTTTGGAGACCCAGTACTTC
>NA|TRBV10-3|TRBJ2-7|NA
CAISVGQTYEQYF
TGTGCCATCAGTGTAGGACAGACCTACGAGCAGTACTTC
>NA|TRBV19|TRBJ1-3|NA
CASSSVGNTIYF
TGTGCCAGTTCGTCGGTCGGAAACACCATATATTTT
>NA|TRBV29-1|TRBJ2-7|NA
CSTQGPYSYEQYF
TGCAGCACACAGGGCCCTTATTCCTACGAGCAGTACTTC
>NA|TRBV14|TRBJ2-7|NA
CASSQDSTAGNEQYF
TGTGCCAGCAGCCAAGATTCGACGGCAGGGAACGAGCAGTACTTC
>NA|TRBV15|TRBJ1-3|TRBD1
CATSVGDRGPSGNTIYF
TGTGCCACCAGCGTGGGGGACAGGGGCCCTTCTGGAAACACCATATATTTT
>few|TRBV10-1|TRBJ2-3|TRBD2
CASSEMASGDTQYF
TGCGCCAGCAGTGAAATGGCTAGCGGAGATACGCAGTATTTT
>NA|TRBV7-9|TRBJ2-1|NA
CASSLDGPRGNYNEQFF
TGTGCCAGCAGCTTAGACGGACCCAGGGGCAACTACAATGAGCAGTTCTTC
>NA|TRBV5-4|TRBJ2-1|NA
CASSGDSYNEQFF
TGTGCCAGCAGCGGTGACAGTTACAATGAGCAGTTCTTC
>NA|TRBV9|TRBJ2-7|TRBD1
CASSVWGNRGSEQYF
TGTGCCAGCAGCGTATGGGGCAACAGGGGGTCCGAGCAGTACTTC
>once|TRBV28|TRBJ2-3|TRBD2
CVSSSLAGEGPDTQYF
TGTGTCAGCAGTTCCTTAGCGGGAGAGGGGCCAGATACGCAGTATTTT
>NA|TRBV5-1|TRBJ1-1|TRBD1
CASSFLQGENTEAFF
TGCGCCAGCAGCTTTCTTCAGGGGGAGAACACTGAAGCTTTCTTT
>NA|TRBV27|TRBJ2-2|TRBD1
CASSLMDRVSSGELFF
TGTGCCAGCAGTTTGATGGACAGGGTATCGTCCGGGGAGCTGTTTTTT
>NA|TRBV5-1|TRBJ2-7|NA
CASSLPPEGFPYEQYF
TGCGCCAGCAGCTTACCCCCCGAGGGATTCCCCTACGAGCAGTACTTC
>NA|TRBV9|TRBJ2-7|NA
CASSPRGQYEQYF
TGTGCCAGCAGCCCACGCGGGCAATACGAGCAGTACTTC
>NA|TRBV13|TRBJ2-1|NA
CASSLGNYNEQFF
TGTGCCAGCAGCTTAGGAAACTACAATGAGCAGTTCTTC
>NA|TRBV7-6|TRBJ2-7|TRBD2
CASSFGSGDSYEQYF
TGTGCCAGCAGCTTTGGCAGCGGGGACTCCTACGAGCAGTACTTC
>large|TRBV19|TRBJ1-2|NA
CASSIDGFGRPYGYTF
TGTGCCAGTAGTATAGACGGGTTCGGCAGGCCCTATGGCTACACCTTC
>few|TRBV6-6|TRBJ2-1|NA
CASTDEGGSYNEQFF
TGTGCCAGCACCGACGAGGGGGGCTCCTACAATGAGCAGTTCTTC